This T cell receptor beta chain was retrieved from a study of a mutant IDH1 vaccine in newly diagnosed glioma. About the research overall: Mean patient age was about 40 years; around 60% were male and roughly 38% female. Patients were pretreated with radiotherapy, temozolomide, or both, mostly both.

Using immunoSEQ multiplex PCR, the repertoire was profiled, and TCRdb retains in-frame clones only, with some absent. The repertoire holds roughly 130,000 clones, around 77% seen once, with 5% to 6% in the top ten. As concerns this clone: As yet, its antigen is unknown.

Overall study results and limits: It was 85% to 95% of patients that developed vaccine-induced immune responses. Pseudoprogression seemed unlinked to shifts in top peripheral T cell clonotypes.

Stated time point: week 11, during vaccination. Topical imiquimod was applied with each vaccine dose, which held 300 ug of mutant IDH1 20-mer peptide. The sequences come from PBMCs, collected from a glioma patient whose treatment included an IDH1 peptide vaccine. The sequence was collected from a man aged 35 to 55 with glioma.

In nucleotides, the CDR3 is TGTGCCAGTAGTATAGTTGGTAGCCCCTCGGATACGCAGTATTTT. It yields the protein CASSIVGSPSDTQYF. V and J are TRBV19 and TRBJ2-3; no definite D call. The CDR3 extends over 15 amino acids. The V and J ends lost 1 base and 6 bases respectively, with 14 bases between them. CDR1 and CDR2 (germline): LNHDA, SQIVND (reference sequence).